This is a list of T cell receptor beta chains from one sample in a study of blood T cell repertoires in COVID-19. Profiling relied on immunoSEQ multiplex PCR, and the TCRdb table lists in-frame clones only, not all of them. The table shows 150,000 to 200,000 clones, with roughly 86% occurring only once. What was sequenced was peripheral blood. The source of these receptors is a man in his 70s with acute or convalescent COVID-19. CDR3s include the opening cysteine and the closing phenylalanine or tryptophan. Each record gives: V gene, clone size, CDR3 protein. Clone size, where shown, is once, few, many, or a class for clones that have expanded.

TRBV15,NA,CATSRDLGRQGQVGAFF
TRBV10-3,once,CAISRTSGYNEQFF
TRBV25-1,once,CASTQNPSDSPLHF
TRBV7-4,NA,CASSIPGTSYQETQYF
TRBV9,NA,CASSPQTSGGYNEQFF
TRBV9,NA,CASSVGDSGWEDTQYF
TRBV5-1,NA,CASSSGLAGPYNEQFF
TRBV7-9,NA,CASSPPGTRGIGGELFF
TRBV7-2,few,CASSPGQGRNQPQHF
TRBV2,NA,CASSPTGGVYEQFF
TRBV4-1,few,CASSQDRGRDGYTF
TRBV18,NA,CASSLTGGDSPLHF
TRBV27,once,CASSFHNQPQHF
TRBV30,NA,CAWSSTRNTEAFF
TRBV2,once,CASSEQEYQPQHF
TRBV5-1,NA,CASSSPTGVSANEKLFF
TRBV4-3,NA,CASSQDFSPSTDTQYF
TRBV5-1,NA,CASRVQGTEAFF
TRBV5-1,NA,CASSLAGGSSGTGELFF
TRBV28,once,CASSRVTGERQPQHF